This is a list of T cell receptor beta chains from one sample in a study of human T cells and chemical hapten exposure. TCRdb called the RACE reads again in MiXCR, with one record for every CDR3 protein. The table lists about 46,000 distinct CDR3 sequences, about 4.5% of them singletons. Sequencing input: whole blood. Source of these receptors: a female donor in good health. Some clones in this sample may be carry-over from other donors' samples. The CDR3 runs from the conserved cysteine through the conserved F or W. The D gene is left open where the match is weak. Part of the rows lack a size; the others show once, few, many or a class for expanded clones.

CASSLFRPSTDTQYF | TGCGCCAGCAGCTTGTTCCGACCAAGCACAGATACGCAGTATTTT | . | TRBV5-1 | many | TRBJ2-3
CSVEAGYSYEQYF | TGCAGCGTTGAAGCGGGCTACTCCTACGAGCAGTACTTC | . | TRBV29-1 | . | TRBJ2-7
CASSDGFGTPHYEQYF | TGTGCCAGCAGTGACGGTTTTGGGACACCCCACTACGAGCAGTACTTC | . | TRBV25-1 | many | TRBJ2-7
CASRGTGEQFF | TGTGCCAGCAGGGGGACGGGGGAGCAGTTCTTC | . | TRBV2 | . | TRBJ2-1
CATGQGETDTQYF | TGTGCCACCGGACAGGGGGAAACAGATACGCAGTATTTT | TRBD1 | TRBV6-2/TRBV6-3 | many | TRBJ2-3
CASRAIGLGGIGNQPQHF | TGTGCCAGCAGGGCTATTGGGTTAGGGGGCATCGGCAATCAGCCCCAGCATTTT | TRBD1 | TRBV12-3/TRBV12-4 | many | TRBJ1-5
CASSPEQRGYTDTQYF | TGTGCCAGCAGCCCAGAGCAGCGGGGGTACACAGATACGCAGTATTTT | TRBD2 | TRBV4-2 | few | TRBJ2-3
CSAPRRETYEQYF | TGCAGTGCTCCCCGAAGGGAAACCTACGAGCAGTACTTC | . | TRBV20-1 | many | TRBJ2-7
CGGTSGVNEQFF | TGCGGGGGGACTAGCGGGGTGAATGAGCAGTTCTTC | TRBD2 | TRBV20-1 | many | TRBJ2-1
CASRPYTGRQPQHF | TGTGCCAGCAGGCCCTACACGGGGCGGCAGCCCCAGCATTTT | . | TRBV2 | many | TRBJ1-5